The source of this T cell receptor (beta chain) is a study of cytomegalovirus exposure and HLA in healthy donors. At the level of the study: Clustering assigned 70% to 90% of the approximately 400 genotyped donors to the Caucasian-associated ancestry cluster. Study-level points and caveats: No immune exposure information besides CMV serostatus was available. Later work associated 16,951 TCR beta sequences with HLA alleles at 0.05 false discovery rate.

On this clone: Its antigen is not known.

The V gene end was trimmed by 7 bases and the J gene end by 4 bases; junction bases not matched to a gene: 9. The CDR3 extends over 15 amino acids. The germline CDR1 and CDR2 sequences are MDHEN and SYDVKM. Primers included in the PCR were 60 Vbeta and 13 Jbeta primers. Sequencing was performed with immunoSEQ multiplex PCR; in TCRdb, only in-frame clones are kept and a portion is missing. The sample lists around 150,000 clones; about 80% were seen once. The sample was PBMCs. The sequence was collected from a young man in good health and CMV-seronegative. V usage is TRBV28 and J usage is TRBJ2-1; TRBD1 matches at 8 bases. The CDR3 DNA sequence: TGTGCCAGCACATCTTCAGGGGGCTGGTACAATGAGCAGTTCTTC. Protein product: CASTSSGGWYNEQFF. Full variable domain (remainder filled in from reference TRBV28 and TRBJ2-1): DVKVTQSSRYLVKRTGEKVFLECVQDMDHENMFWYRQDPGLGLRLIYFSYDVKMKEKGDIPEGYSVSREKKERFSLILESASTNQTSMYLCASTSSGGWYNEQFFGPGTRLTVL.